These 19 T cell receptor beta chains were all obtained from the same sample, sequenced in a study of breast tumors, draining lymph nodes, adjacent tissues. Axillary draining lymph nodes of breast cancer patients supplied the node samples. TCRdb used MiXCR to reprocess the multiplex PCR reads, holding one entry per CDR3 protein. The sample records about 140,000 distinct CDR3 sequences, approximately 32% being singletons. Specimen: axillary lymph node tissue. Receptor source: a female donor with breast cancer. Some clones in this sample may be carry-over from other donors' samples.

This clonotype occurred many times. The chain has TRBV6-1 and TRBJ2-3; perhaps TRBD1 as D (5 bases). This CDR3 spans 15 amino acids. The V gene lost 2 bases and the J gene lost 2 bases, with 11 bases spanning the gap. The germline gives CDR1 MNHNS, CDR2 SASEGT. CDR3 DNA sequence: TGTGCCAGCAGTGAACAGGGTGTTCCCACAGATACGCAGTATTTT. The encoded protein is CASSEQGVPTDTQYF.

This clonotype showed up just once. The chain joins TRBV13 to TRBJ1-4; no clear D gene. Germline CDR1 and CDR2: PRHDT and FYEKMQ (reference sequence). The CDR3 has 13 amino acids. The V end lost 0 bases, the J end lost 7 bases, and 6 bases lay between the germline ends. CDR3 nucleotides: TGTGCCAGCAGCTTAGGGGGGAGTGAAAAACTGTTTTTT. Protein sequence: CASSLGGSEKLFF.

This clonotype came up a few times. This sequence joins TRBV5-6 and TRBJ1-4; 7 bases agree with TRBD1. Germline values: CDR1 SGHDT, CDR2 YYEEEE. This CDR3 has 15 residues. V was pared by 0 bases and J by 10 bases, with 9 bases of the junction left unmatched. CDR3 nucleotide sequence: TGTGCCAGCAGCTTGGCATCGACAGGGTTCGGAAAACTGTTTTTT. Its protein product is CASSLASTGFGKLFF.

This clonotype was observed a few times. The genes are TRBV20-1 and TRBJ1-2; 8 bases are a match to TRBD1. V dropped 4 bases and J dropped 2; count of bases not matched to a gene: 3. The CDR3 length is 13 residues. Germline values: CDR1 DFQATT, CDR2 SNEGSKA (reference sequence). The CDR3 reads CSAMRTGNYGYTF. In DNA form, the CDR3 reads TGCAGTGCTATGCGGACAGGGAACTATGGCTACACCTTC.

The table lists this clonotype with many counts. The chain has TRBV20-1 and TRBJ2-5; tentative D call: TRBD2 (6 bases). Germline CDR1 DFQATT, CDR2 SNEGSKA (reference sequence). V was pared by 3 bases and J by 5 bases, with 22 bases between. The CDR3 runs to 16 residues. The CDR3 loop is CSARGKGREPRETQYF. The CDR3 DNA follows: TGCAGTGCTAGGGGAAAGGGGCGGGAACCCCGGGAGACCCAGTACTTC.

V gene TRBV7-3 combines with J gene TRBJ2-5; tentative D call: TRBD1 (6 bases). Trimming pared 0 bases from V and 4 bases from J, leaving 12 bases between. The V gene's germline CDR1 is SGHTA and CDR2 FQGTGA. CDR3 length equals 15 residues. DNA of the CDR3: TGTGCCAGCAGCTTAACTCAGGGGTTAACAGAGACCCAGTACTTC. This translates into CASSLTQGLTETQYF.

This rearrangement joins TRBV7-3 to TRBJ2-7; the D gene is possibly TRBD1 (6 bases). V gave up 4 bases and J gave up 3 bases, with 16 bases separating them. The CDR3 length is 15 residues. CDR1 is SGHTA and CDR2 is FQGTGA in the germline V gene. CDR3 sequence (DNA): TGTGCCAGCAGCTCTCAAAAGGGGGTGGGCTACGAGCAGTACTTC. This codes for CASSSQKGVGYEQYF.

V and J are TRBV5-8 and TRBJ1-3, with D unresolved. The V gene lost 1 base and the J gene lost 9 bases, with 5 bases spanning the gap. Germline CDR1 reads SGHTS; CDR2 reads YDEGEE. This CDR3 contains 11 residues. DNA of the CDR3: TGTGCCAGCAGCTTGAAGGGCACCATATATTTT. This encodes CASSLKGTIYF.

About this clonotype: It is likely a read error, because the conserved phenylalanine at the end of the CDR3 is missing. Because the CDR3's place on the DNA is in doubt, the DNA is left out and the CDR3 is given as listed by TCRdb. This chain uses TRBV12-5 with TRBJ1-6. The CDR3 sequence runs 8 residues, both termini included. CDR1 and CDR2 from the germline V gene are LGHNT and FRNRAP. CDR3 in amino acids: CASGLIQV.

CDR3 DNA: TGTGCCAGCGGCCAGGGGGTAATCACCGGGGAGCTGTTTTTT. Protein: CASGQGVITGELFF. The V call is TRBV6-2 or TRBV6-3, the J call TRBJ2-2; TRBD1 aligns across 7 bases. CDR3 length: 14 amino acids. Trimming at V came to 8 bases and at J to 4 bases, leaving 7 bases not matched to a gene. Germline V CDR1 and CDR2: MNHEY, SVGEGT.

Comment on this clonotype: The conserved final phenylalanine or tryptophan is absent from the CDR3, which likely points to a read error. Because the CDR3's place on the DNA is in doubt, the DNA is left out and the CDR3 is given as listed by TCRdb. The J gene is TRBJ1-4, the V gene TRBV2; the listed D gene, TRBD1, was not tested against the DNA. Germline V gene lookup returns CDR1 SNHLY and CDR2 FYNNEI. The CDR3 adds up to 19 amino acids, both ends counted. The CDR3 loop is CASGQRNYGYTFGSGTAVV.

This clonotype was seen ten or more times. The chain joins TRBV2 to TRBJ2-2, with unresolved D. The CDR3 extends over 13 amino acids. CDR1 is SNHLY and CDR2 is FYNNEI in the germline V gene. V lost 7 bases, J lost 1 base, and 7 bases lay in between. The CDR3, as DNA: TGTGCCAGCAAGTGGGGGAACACCGGGGAGCTGTTTTTT. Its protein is CASKWGNTGELFF.

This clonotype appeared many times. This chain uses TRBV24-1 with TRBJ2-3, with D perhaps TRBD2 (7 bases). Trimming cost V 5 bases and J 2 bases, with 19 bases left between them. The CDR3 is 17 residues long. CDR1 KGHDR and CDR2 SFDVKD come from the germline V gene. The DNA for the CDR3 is TGTGCCACCAGTGGTGGGGGTAGTGCGGGGGCCACAGATACGCAGTATTTT. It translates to CATSGGGSAGATDTQYF.

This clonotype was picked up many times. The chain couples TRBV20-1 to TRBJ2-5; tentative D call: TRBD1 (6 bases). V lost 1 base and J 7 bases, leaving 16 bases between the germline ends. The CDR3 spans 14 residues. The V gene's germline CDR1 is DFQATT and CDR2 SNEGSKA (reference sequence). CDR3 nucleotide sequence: TGCAGTGCTAGAGCCGGACAGAGCTTAGGGACCCAGTACTTC. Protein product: CSARAGQSLGTQYF.

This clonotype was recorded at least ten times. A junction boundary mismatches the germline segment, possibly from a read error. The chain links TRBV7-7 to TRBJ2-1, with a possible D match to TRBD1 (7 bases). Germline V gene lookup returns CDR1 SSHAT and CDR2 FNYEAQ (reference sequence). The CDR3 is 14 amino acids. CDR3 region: CASSLTGPGDEQFF. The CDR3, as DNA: TGTGCTAGCAGCTTGACAGGGCCGGGGGATGAGCAGTTCTTC.

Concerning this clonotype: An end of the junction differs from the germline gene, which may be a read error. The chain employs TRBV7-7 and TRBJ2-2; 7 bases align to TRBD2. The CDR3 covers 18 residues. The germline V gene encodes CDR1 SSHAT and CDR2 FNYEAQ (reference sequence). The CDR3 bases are TGTGCTAGCAGCTTATGGGGCCAAGGGACTATGGGGACCGGGGAGCTGTTTTTT. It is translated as CASSLWGQGTMGTGELFF.

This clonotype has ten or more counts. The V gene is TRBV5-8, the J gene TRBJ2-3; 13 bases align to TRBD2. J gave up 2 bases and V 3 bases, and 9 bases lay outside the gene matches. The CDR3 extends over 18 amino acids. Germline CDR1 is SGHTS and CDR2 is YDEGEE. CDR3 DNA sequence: TGTGCCAGCAGCTGGGGGACAGGACTAGCGGGGGACACAGATACGCAGTATTTT. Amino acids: CASSWGTGLAGDTDTQYF.

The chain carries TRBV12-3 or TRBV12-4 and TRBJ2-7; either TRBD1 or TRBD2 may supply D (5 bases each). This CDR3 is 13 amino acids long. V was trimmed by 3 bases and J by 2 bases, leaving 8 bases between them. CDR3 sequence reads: CASSFGGPYEQYF. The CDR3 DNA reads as TGTGCCAGCAGTTTTGGGGGACCCTACGAGCAGTACTTC.

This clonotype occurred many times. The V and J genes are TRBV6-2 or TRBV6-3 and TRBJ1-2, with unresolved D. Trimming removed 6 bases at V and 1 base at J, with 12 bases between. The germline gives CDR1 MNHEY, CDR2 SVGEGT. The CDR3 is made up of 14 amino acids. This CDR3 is CASRGAAGNYGYTF. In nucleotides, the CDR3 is TGTGCCAGCAGGGGAGCGGCGGGTAACTATGGCTACACCTTC.